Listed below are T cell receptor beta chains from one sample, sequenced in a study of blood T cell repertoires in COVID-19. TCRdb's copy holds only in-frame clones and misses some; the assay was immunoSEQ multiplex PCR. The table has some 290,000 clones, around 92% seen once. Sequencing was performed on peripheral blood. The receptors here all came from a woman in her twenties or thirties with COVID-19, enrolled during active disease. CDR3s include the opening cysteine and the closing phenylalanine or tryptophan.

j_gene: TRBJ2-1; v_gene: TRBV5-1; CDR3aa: CASSDDYSYNEQFF
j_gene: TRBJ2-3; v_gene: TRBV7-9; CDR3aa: CASSYSRGAGTDTQYF
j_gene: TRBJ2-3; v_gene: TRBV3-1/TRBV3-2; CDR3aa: CASSPKGLESDTQYF
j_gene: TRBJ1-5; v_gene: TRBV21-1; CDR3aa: CASRKGGGRSYSNQPQHF
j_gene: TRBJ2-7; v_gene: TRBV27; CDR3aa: CASSLQGPSYEQYF
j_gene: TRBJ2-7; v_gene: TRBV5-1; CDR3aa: CASTLQGGTYEQYF
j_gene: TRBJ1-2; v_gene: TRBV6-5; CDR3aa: CASSYSSGGYGYTF
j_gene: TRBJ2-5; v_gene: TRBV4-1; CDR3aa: CASSPTPTGQETQYF
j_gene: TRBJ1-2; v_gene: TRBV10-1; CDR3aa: CARTGRAYGYTF
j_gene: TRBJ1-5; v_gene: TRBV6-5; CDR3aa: CASSDRENQPQHF
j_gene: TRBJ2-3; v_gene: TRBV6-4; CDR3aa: CASSDSRQGCTDTQYF
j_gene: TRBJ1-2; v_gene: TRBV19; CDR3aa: CASSIDRQGDIYGYTF
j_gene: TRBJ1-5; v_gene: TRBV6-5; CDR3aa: CASSYSAGLWPQHF
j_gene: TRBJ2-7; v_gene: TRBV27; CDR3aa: CASTADRVDEQYF
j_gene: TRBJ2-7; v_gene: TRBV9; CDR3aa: CASSVGVGGYEQYF
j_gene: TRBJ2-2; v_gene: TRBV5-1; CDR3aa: CASSLQGAPSGELFF
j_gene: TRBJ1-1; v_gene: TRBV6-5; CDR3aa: CASSTLGGRTEAFF
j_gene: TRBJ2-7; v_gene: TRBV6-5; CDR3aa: CASSYGFGRGAEQYF
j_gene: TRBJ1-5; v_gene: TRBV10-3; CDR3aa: CAISESQGGQPQHF
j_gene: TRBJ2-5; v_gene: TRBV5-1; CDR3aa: CASSPSPRGQETQYF
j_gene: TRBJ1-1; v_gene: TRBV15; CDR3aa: CATSRDFEGAEAFF
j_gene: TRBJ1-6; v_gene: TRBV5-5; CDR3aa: CASSKGDNQGGSPLHF
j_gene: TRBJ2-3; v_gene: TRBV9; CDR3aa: CASSPSSTDTQYF
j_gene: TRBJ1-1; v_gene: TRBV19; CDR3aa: CASSIDSRGGTEAFF
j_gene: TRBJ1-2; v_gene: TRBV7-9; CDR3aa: CATTQSEKNYGYTF
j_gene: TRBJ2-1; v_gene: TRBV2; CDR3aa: CASSEGQENEQFF
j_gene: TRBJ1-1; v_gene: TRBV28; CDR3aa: CASSFSIWDRDTEAFF
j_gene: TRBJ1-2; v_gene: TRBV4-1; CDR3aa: CASSLLGLPESNYGYTF
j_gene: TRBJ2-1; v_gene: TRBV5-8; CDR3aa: CASDGDYNEQFF
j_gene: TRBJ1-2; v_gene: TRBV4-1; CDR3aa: CASSQGTGTIYGYTF
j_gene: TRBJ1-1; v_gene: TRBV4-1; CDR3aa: CASSQDEGEGTEAFF
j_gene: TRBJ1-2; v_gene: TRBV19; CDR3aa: CASSTGQGLVNYGYTF
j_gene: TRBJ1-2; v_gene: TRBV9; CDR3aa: CASSVVSGSYGYTF
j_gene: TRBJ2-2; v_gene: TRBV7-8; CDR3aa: CASSPQGMDTGELFF
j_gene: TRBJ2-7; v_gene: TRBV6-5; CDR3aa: CASSILQGAGYEQYF
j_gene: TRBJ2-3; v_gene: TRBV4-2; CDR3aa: CASSQGLDPDTQYF
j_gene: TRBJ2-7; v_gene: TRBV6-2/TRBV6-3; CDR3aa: CASSYGTGVPEQYF
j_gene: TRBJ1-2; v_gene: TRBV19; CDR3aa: CASTAGPSTGYTF
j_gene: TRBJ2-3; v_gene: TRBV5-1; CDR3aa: CASSRGLAGVTDTQYF
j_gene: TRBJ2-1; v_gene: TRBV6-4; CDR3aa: CASSRDRGYEQFF
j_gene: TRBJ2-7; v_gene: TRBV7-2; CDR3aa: CASSLDLSSYEQYF
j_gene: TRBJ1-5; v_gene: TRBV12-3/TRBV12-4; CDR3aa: CASSPGGPQHF
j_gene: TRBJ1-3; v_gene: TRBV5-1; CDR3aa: CASSLVSGNTIYF
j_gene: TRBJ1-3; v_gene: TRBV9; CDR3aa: CASSAGQGTGNTIYF
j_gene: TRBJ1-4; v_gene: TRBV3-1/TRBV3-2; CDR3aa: CASSQWQAVNEKLFF
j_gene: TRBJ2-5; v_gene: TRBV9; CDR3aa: CASSVVAGGPQETQYF
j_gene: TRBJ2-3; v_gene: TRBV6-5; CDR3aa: CASRTGRSDTQYF
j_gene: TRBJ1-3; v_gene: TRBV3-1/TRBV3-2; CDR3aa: CASSHAGTAGNTIYF
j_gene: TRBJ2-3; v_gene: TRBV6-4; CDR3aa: CASSGGYLADTQYF
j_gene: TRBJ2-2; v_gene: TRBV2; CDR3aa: CASGTTFNTGELFF
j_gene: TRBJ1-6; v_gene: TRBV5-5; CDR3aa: CASSLGGVDSPLHF
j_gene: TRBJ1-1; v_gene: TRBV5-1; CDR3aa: CASTGLNTEAFF
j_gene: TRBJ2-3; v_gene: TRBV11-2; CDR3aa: CASSLVGQGAALDTQYF
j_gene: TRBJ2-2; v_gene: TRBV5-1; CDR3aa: CASSPDTIPGELFF